The 30 T cell receptor beta chains below all came from one sample that was sequenced in a study of human T cells and chemical hapten exposure. From the RACE reads, TCRdb called clonotypes with MiXCR, one entry per CDR3 protein. The sample records some 250,000 distinct CDR3 sequences, 7.5% to 8% being singletons. Stated time point: pre-sensitization, week 0. Treatment described: therapeutic diphenylcyclopropenone sensitization with weekly scalp DPC. Sequenced here: whole blood, sampled in connection with sensitization to the hapten diphenylcyclopropenone (DPC). The source of these receptors is a man younger than 35 with alopecia areata. Some clones in this sample may be carry-over from other donors' samples.

CDR3: CASSLSGIRKETQYF. The CDR3 nucleotides are TGTGCCAGCAGCTTAAGTGGTATCCGCAAAGAGACCCAGTACTTC. The chain joins TRBV7-3 to TRBJ2-5; D is uncertain. The germline V gene has CDR1 SGHTA and CDR2 FQGTGA. V shed 1 base and J shed 3 bases, with 12 bases lying between them. The CDR3 spans 15 residues.

This clonotype was seen more than once but under ten times. The chain joins TRBV9 to TRBJ2-2; 9 bases fit TRBD2. Unmatched junction bases numbered 3, after V lost 0 bases and J lost 3 bases. Germline assignment: CDR1 SGDLS and CDR2 YYNGEE. The CDR3 is made up of 16 amino acids. Here the CDR3 reads CASSVEAGGHTGELFF. CDR3 nucleotide sequence: TGTGCCAGCAGCGTAGAGGCGGGGGGGCACACCGGGGAGCTGTTTTTT.

V gene TRBV24-1 combines with J gene TRBJ1-1, with D possibly being TRBD1 (6 bases). The CDR3 loop spans 13 amino acids. Trimming pared 8 bases from V and 2 bases from J, leaving 11 bases between. The germline V gene has CDR1 KGHDR and CDR2 SFDVKD. DNA of the CDR3: TGTGCCACCATGGGGGGCCTAAACACTGAAGCTTTCTTT. The encoded protein is CATMGGLNTEAFF.

V gene TRBV6-5 combines with J gene TRBJ2-7, with D perhaps given as TRBD1 or TRBD2 (5 bases each). CDR1 and CDR2 (germline): MNHEY, SVGAGI. The CDR3 runs to 14 residues. V was pared by 5 bases and J by 3 bases, with 14 bases between. CDR3 bases: TGTGCCAGCAGTCTCATGGGACCGAACTACGAGCAGTACTTC. Its translation is CASSLMGPNYEQYF.

This chain joins TRBV20-1 and TRBJ1-3; no clear D. The CDR3 consists of 13 residues. Trimming stripped 3 bases from V and 0 bases from J, with 6 bases between. Germline V CDR1 and CDR2: DFQATT, SNEGSKA (reference sequence). CDR3 sequence reads: CSARRSSGNTIYF. The CDR3 DNA is TGCAGTGCTAGGAGATCCTCTGGAAACACCATATATTTT.

The chain is built from TRBV6-4 and TRBJ1-6, with TRBD1 matching over 9 bases. CDR1 is MRHNA, CDR2 SNTAGT, per germline. V lost 3 bases to trimming and J lost 5 bases; unmatched junction nucleotides: 2. The CDR3 loop spans 15 amino acids. The CDR3 here is CASSEGQGNNSPLHF. CDR3 DNA: TGTGCCAGCAGTGAGGGACAGGGTAATAATTCACCCCTCCACTTT.

The chain couples TRBV5-1 to TRBJ2-7; D unclear. CDR1 is SGHRS, CDR2 YFSETQ, per germline. The CDR3 is 13 amino acids. V was pared by 3 bases and J by 2 bases, with 9 bases between. The CDR3 sequence: CASSSSHAYEQYF. In nucleotides, the CDR3 is TGCGCCAGCAGCTCCTCACACGCCTACGAGCAGTACTTC.

This clonotype was found a few times. The V call is TRBV12-3 or TRBV12-4, the J call TRBJ1-1; D is undetermined. This CDR3 has 14 amino acids. V lost 6 bases and J 3 bases, leaving 14 bases between the germline ends. In DNA form, the CDR3 reads TGTGCCAGCAGCCACCAGGACGGATACACTGAAGCTTTCTTT. This codes for CASSHQDGYTEAFF.

This clonotype was counted a few times. This rearrangement joins TRBV7-9 to TRBJ2-1; D unclear. The CDR3 runs to 15 residues. With 7 bases removed from V and 4 bases from J, the gap between germline ends came to 17 bases. CDR1 SEHNR and CDR2 FQNEAQ come from the germline V gene (reference sequence). The CDR3 loop reads CASTGGQPSYNEQFF. CDR3 in DNA: TGTGCCAGCACTGGTGGGCAGCCCTCGTACAATGAGCAGTTCTTC.

This chain uses TRBV4-3 with TRBJ2-3, with 7 bases fitting TRBD2. The CDR3 is made up of 18 amino acids. Germline V lookup: CDR1 LGHNA, CDR2 YSLEER. V gave up 4 bases and J gave up 6 bases; unmatched junction bases: 19. The CDR3 region is CASSPTGWVAGEGDTQYF. The CDR3 coding sequence is TGCGCCAGCAGCCCGACTGGTTGGGTAGCGGGCGAAGGCGATACGCAGTATTTT.

There are a few counts of this clonotype. The gene calls are TRBV4-1 and TRBJ2-3, with TRBD1 matching 9 bases. This CDR3 is 15 amino acids long. With 6 bases clipped from V and 5 bases from J, the junction kept 9 bases outside the gene matches. Germline lookup yields CDR1 MGHRA and CDR2 YSYEKL. The CDR3 bases are TGCGCCAGCAGAAGGACAGGGGTTGCAGGAGATACGCAGTATTTT. Encoded protein: CASRRTGVAGDTQYF.

Concerning this clonotype: A read error may explain this, as a much larger clone is one base away. This is likely a read error, given that the CDR3 carries no conserved phenylalanine or tryptophan at its end. The V gene is TRBV7-2, the J gene TRBJ1-2; D might be TRBD1 (5 bases). CDR1 and CDR2 from the germline V gene are SGHTA and FQGNSA. Trimming shortened V by 2 bases and J by 4 bases, and 14 bases separated the two germline ends. The CDR3 is 15 residues long. CDR3 in DNA: TGTGCCAGCAGCTTATTAGGGACGGCCACCTATGGCTACACCATC. This codes for CASSLLGTATYGYTI.

The sample holds a few counts of this clonotype. This chain links TRBV6-5 with TRBJ2-7, with TRBD1 as a possible D gene (6 bases). Per the germline V gene, CDR1 is MNHEY and CDR2 is SVGAGI. Trimming shortened V by 0 bases and J by 6 bases, and 15 bases separated the two germline ends. The CDR3 runs 15 residues. Here the CDR3 DNA reads TGTGCCAGCAGTTACTCCACCAGGGGAAGACGCGAGCAGTACTTC. Amino acids: CASSYSTRGRREQYF.

The chain links TRBV6-6 to TRBJ2-3, with a possible D match to TRBD1 (6 bases). V dropped 6 bases and J dropped 0 bases, with 13 bases sitting between them. There are 15 residues in the CDR3. From germline, CDR1 is MNHNY and CDR2 SVGAGI (reference sequence). The CDR3 DNA is TGTGCCAGCAGCCCACAGGGTCCAAGCACAGATACGCAGTATTTT. Amino acid sequence: CASSPQGPSTDTQYF.

The chain combines TRBV6-6 with TRBJ2-7, with TRBD1 matching over 11 bases. CDR1 and CDR2 (germline): MNHNY, SVGAGI (reference sequence). The CDR3 sequence is 15 residues long. The J segment lost 3 bases and the V segment lost 2 bases, leaving 3 bases of the junction unmatched. The CDR3 reads CASSYRTGGNYEQYF. The CDR3, as DNA: TGTGCCAGCAGTTACCGGACAGGGGGCAACTACGAGCAGTACTTC.

The chain recombines TRBV28 with TRBJ2-1, with D possibly TRBD2 on 5 matching bases. Germline CDR1 is MDHEN and CDR2 is SYDVKM. Trimming left V 8 bases short and J 0 bases short, with 14 bases between. CDR3 length: 15 residues. The CDR3 protein is CASSAGDSSYNEQFF. Written as DNA, the CDR3 is TGTGCCAGCTCGGCGGGTGATAGCTCCTACAATGAGCAGTTCTTC.

V is TRBV29-1 and J is TRBJ2-2, with a weak D call TRBD1 (5 bases). Germline CDR1 and CDR2: SQVTM and ANQGSEA. Trimming stripped 4 bases from V and 1 base from J, with 10 bases between. The CDR3 contains 14 residues. The CDR3 coding sequence is TGCAGCGTTGGCCGACAGCTGAACACCGGGGAGCTGTTTTTT. Its translation: CSVGRQLNTGELFF.

This clonotype was counted between two and nine times. The genes are TRBV5-1 and TRBJ2-1; D unclear. Per germline, CDR1 SGHRS and CDR2 YFSETQ. This CDR3 contains 14 residues. V was shortened by 3 bases and J by 7 bases, with 14 bases between the two germline ends. CDR3 sequence (DNA): TGCGCCAGCAGCTCTAAGCCCGATAGGAATGAGCAGTTCTTC. Translated, it gives CASSSKPDRNEQFF.

This clonotype was detected many times. This chain joins TRBV11-2 and TRBJ2-3; 9 bases are shared with TRBD2. V lost 1 base to trimming and J lost 4 bases; unmatched junction nucleotides: 3. Per the germline V gene, CDR1 is SGHAT and CDR2 is FQNNGV. There are 15 residues in the CDR3. The CDR3 here is CASSLGGGGADTQYF. The CDR3, as DNA: TGTGCCAGCAGCTTAGGCGGGGGGGGTGCAGATACGCAGTATTTT.

This clonotype was detected many times. The chain recombines TRBV5-1 with TRBJ1-1; D might be TRBD1 (5 bases). This CDR3 comprises 13 residues. Germline V gene lookup returns CDR1 SGHRS and CDR2 YFSETQ. Trimming stripped 2 bases from V and 6 bases from J, with 11 bases between. The CDR3 nucleotides read TGCGCCAGCAGCTTTTCGGGGGTCCCTGAAGCTTTCTTT. It codes for CASSFSGVPEAFF.

Many counts were recorded for this clonotype. V is TRBV24-1 and J is TRBJ1-5, with 8 bases aligning to TRBD1. CDR1 KGHDR and CDR2 SFDVKD come from the germline V gene. The CDR3 length is 16 residues. Trimming cost V 5 bases and J 3 bases; bases outside gene matches: 8. The CDR3 reads CATSARTGSYNQPQHF. CDR3 nucleotide sequence: TGTGCCACCAGTGCCCGGACAGGGAGTTACAATCAGCCCCAGCATTTT.

This clonotype showed up just a few times. The chain recombines TRBV28 with TRBJ2-1; possible D gene TRBD1, 6 bases. The germline V and J ends were trimmed by 5 bases and 9 bases, with 17 bases remaining between them. The CDR3 runs 14 residues. Per the germline V gene, CDR1 is MDHEN and CDR2 is SYDVKM. This chain's CDR3 is CASSVPQGHLEQFF. Written as DNA, the CDR3 is TGTGCCAGCAGTGTTCCCCAGGGACACCTTGAGCAGTTCTTC.

This clonotype was recorded a few times. This chain links TRBV5-6 with TRBJ2-7, with TRBD1 identical over 8 bases. V was clipped by 4 bases and J by 4 bases; unmatched bases: 10. The V gene's germline CDR1 is SGHDT and CDR2 YYEEEE. CDR3 size: 15 residues. The CDR3: CASSLSGQGLYEQYF. The CDR3 DNA reads TGTGCCAGCAGCCTATCCGGACAGGGCCTTTACGAGCAGTACTTC.

This clonotype has a handful of counts. The V gene is TRBV5-1, the J gene TRBJ2-3; 12 bases map to TRBD2. Germline loops: CDR1 SGHRS, CDR2 YFSETQ. J gave up 4 bases and V 0 bases, and 0 bases lay outside the gene matches. The length of the CDR3 is 15 residues. The CDR3 coding sequence is TGCGCCAGCAGCTTGGGGACTAGCGGGGCAGATACGCAGTATTTT. This codes for CASSLGTSGADTQYF.

This clonotype came up a few times. The CDR3 loop is CASSPWTSGAETQYF. In DNA, the CDR3 is TGTGCCAGCAGCCCCTGGACTAGCGGGGCAGAGACCCAGTACTTC. The V call is TRBV3-1, the J call TRBJ2-5, with TRBD2 identical over 12 bases. Germline V gene sequence: CDR1 LGHDT, CDR2 YNNKEL (reference sequence). The ends lost 4 bases at V and 4 bases at J; junction bases unmatched: 4. The CDR3 is 15 residues long.

This clonotype has a handful of counts. This chain uses TRBV12-3 or TRBV12-4 with TRBJ1-1, with D tentatively TRBD1 (5 bases). V lost 4 bases and J 3 bases, leaving 12 bases between the germline ends. This CDR3 has 14 residues. The CDR3 region is CASSSRTLYTEAFF. The CDR3 DNA sequence: TGTGCCAGCAGTTCTAGGACACTCTACACTGAAGCTTTCTTT.

The chain employs TRBV7-2 and TRBJ1-1, with D hard to call. The V and J ends lost 3 bases and 5 bases respectively, with 10 bases between them. The germline V gene encodes CDR1 SGHTA and CDR2 FQGNSA. The CDR3 covers 13 residues. CDR3 in DNA: TGTGCCAGCAGCTTTCGGGAGAGGACTGAAGCTTTCTTT. This encodes CASSFRERTEAFF.

This clonotype was counted a few times. The chain uses TRBV6-2 or TRBV6-3 and TRBJ2-4, with D possibly TRBD1 on 6 matching bases. Trimming shortened V by 2 bases and J by 8 bases, and 19 bases separated the two germline ends. Germline V gene sequence: CDR1 MNHEY, CDR2 SVGEGT. CDR3 length: 16 amino acids. CDR3 sequence (DNA): TGTGCCAGCAGTTACGATGACAGGTTTCTCTCGGACATTCAGTACTTC. It translates to CASSYDDRFLSDIQYF.

This clonotype has at least ten counts. V gene TRBV11-1 combines with J gene TRBJ2-5, with 9 bases identical to TRBD1. V lost 7 bases, J lost 1 base, and 7 bases stayed unmatched. This CDR3 has 15 residues. CDR1 and CDR2 from the germline V gene are SGHAT and FQDESV (reference sequence). CDR3 amino acids: CASTLGQGGQETQYF. Written as DNA, the CDR3 is TGTGCCAGCACCCTGGGACAGGGAGGCCAAGAGACCCAGTACTTC.

V and J are TRBV2 and TRBJ2-1; D is possibly TRBD1 (5 bases). The CDR3 spans 14 residues. Trimming took 4 bases from V and 6 from J, leaving 13 bases between them. Per germline, CDR1 SNHLY and CDR2 FYNNEI. CDR3: CASSARVLRNEQFF. CDR3 DNA sequence: TGTGCCAGCAGTGCCAGGGTGCTTCGCAATGAGCAGTTCTTC. Looking up the rest from reference TRBV2 and TRBJ2-1 gives the full variable domain: EPEVTQTPSHQVTQMGQEVILRCVPISNHLYFYWYRQILGQKVEFLVSFYNNEISEKSEIFDDQFSVERPDGSNFTLKIRSTKLEDSAMYFCASSARVLRNEQFFGPGTRLTVL.